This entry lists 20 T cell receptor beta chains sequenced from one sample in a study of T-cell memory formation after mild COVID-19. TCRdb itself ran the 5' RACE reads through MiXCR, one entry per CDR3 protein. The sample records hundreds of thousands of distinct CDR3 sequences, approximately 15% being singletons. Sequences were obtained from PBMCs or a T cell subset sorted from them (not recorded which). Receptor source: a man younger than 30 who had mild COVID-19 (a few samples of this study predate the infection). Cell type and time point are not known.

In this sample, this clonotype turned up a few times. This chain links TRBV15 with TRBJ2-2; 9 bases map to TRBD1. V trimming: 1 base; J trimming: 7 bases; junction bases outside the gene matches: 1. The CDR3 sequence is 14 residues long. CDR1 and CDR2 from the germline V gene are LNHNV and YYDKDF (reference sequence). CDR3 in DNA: TGTGCCACCAGCAGAGGACAGGGGGACGGGGAGCTGTTTTTT. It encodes CATSRGQGDGELFF.

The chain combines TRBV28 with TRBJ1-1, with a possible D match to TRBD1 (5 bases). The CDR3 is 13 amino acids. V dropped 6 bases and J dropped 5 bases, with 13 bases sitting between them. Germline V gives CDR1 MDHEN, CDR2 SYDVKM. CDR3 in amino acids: CASSPGGWTEAFF. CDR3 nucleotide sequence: TGTGCCAGCAGCCCCGGGGGGTGGACTGAAGCTTTCTTT.

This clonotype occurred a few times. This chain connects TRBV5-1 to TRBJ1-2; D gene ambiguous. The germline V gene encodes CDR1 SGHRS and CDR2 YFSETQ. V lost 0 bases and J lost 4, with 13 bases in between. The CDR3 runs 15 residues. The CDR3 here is CASSLDLGKGYGYTF. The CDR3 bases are TGCGCCAGCAGCTTGGATTTGGGAAAGGGCTATGGCTACACCTTC.

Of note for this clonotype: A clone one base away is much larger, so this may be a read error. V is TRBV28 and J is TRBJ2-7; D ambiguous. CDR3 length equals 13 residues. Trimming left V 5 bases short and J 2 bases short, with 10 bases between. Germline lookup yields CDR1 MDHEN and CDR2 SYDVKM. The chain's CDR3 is CASSVGPPYEQYF. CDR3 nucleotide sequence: TGTGCCAGCAGTGTCGGGCCTCCCTACGAGCAGTACTTC.

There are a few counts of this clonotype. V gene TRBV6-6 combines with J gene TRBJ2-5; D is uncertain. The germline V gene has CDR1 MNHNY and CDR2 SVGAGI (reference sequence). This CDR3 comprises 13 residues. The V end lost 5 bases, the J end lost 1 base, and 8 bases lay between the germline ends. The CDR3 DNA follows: TGTGCCAGCAGTCCCAGCCCCCAAGAGACCCAGTACTTC. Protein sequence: CASSPSPQETQYF.

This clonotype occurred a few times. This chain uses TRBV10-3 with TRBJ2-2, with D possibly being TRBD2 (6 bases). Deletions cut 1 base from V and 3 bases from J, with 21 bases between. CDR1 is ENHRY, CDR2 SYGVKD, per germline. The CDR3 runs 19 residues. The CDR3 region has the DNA TGTGCCATCAGTGAGTTGTTCTTTCGGGGGACTGGCGACACCGGGGAGCTGTTTTTT. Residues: CAISELFFRGTGDTGELFF.

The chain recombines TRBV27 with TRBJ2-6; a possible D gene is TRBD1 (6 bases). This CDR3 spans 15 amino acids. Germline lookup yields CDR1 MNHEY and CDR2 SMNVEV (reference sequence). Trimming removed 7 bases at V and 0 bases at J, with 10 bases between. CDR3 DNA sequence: TGTGCCAGCAAGGGGGAGTCCTCTGGGGCCAACGTCCTGACTTTC. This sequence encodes CASKGESSGANVLTF. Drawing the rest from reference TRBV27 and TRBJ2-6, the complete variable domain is EAQVTQNPRYLITVTGKKLTVTCSQNMNHEYMSWYRQDPGLGLRQIYYSMNVEVTDKGDVPEGYKVSRKEKRNFPLILESPSPNQTSLYFCASKGESSGANVLTFGAGSRLTVL.

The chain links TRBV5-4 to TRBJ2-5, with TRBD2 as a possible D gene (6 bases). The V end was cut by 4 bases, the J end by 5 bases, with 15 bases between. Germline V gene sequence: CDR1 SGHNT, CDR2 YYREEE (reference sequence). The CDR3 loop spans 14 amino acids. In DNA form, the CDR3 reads TGTGCCAGCAGCGGGGGACTCGTAGCTGAGACCCAGTACTTC. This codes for CASSGGLVAETQYF.

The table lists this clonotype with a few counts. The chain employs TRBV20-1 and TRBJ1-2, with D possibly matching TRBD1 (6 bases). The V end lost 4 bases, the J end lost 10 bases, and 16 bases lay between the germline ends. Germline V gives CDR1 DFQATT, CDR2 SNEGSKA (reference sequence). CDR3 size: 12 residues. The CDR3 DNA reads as TGCAGTGCTACAGGGGACGTCGTTACCTACACCTTC. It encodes CSATGDVVTYTF.

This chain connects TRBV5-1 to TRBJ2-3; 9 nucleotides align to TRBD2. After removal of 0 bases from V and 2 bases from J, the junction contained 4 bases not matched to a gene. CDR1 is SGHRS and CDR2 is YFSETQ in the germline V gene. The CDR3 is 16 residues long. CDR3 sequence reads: CASSLGLADNTDTQYF. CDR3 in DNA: TGCGCCAGCAGCTTGGGACTAGCGGATAACACAGATACGCAGTATTTT. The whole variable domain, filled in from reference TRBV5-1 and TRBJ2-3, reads KAGVTQTPRYLIKTRGQQVTLSCSPISGHRSVSWYQQTPGQGLQFLFEYFSETQRNKGNFPGRFSGRQFSNSRSEMNVSTLELGDSALYLCASSLGLADNTDTQYFGPGTRLTVL.

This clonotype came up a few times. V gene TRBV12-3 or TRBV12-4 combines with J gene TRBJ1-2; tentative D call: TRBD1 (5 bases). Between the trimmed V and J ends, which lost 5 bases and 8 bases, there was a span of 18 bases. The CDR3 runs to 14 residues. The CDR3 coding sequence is TGTGCCAGCAGTGCTCAGATAGGGGATAGAGGCTACACCTTC. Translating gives CASSAQIGDRGYTF.

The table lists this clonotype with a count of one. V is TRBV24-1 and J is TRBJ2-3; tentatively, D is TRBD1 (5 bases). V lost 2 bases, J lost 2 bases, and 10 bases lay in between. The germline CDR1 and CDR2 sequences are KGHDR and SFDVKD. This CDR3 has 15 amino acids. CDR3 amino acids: CATSDSRQSTDTQYF. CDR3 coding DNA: TGTGCCACCAGTGATTCCCGACAGTCCACAGATACGCAGTATTTT.

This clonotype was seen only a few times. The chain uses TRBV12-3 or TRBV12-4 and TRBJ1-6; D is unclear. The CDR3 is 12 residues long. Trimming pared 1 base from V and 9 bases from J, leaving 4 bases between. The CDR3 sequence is CASSLESSPLHF. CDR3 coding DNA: TGTGCCAGCAGTTTAGAGAGTTCACCCCTCCACTTT.

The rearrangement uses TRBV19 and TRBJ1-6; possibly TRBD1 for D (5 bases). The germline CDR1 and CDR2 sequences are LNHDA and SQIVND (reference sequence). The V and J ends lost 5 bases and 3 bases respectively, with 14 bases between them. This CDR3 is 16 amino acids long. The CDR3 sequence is CASSGQRGYYNSPLHF. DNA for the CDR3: TGTGCCAGTAGTGGCCAGAGGGGATACTATAATTCACCCCTCCACTTT.

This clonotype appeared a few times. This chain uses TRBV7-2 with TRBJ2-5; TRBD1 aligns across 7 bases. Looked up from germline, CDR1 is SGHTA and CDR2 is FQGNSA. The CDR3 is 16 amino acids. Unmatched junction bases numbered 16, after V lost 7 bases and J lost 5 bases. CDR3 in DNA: TGTGCCAGCATCTACCTCCCAGGGGGATTCGGTGAGACCCAGTACTTC. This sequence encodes CASIYLPGGFGETQYF.

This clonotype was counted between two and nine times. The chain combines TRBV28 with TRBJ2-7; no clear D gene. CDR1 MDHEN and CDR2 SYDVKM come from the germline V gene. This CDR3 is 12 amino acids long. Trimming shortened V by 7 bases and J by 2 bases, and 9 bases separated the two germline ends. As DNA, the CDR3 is TGTGCCAGCACAGGCAGAACCTACGAGCAGTACTTC. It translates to CASTGRTYEQYF. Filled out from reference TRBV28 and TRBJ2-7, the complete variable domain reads DVKVTQSSRYLVKRTGEKVFLECVQDMDHENMFWYRQDPGLGLRLIYFSYDVKMKEKGDIPEGYSVSREKKERFSLILESASTNQTSMYLCASTGRTYEQYFGPGTRLTVT.

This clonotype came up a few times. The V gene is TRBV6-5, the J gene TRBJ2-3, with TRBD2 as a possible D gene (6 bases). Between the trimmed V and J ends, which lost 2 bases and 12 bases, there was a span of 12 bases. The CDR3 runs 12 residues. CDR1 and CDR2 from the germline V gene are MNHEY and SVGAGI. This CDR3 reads CASSYLEGPQYF. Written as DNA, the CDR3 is TGTGCCAGCAGTTACCTGGAGGGGCCCCAGTATTTT.

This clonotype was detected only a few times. CDR3 sequence: CASSYWQGNNEQYF. The CDR3 nucleotides read TGTGCCAGCAGTTATTGGCAGGGGAACAACGAGCAGTACTTC. The chain carries TRBV6-5 and TRBJ2-7, with D tentatively TRBD1 (6 bases). This CDR3 region has 14 residues. Germline loops: CDR1 MNHEY, CDR2 SVGAGI. Deletions cut 3 bases from V and 5 bases from J, with 14 bases between.

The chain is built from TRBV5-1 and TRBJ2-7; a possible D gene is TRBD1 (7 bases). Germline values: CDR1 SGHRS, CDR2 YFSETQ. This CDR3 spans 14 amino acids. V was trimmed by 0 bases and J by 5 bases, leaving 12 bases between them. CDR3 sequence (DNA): TGCGCCAGCAGCTTGGGGCAGGGGGGTGACGAGCAGTACGTC. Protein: CASSLGQGGDEQYV.

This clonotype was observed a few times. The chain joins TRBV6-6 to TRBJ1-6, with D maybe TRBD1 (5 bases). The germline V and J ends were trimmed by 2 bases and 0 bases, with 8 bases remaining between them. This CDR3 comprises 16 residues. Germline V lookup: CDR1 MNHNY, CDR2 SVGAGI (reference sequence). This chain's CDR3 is CASSYRGSSYNSPLHF. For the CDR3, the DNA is TGTGCCAGCAGTTACAGGGGCAGCTCCTATAATTCACCCCTCCACTTT.